The 29 T cell receptor beta chains in this list originate from one sample, sequenced in a study of blood T cell repertoires in COVID-19 (dated by TCRdb to 2020 to 2021). Libraries were made using the immunoSEQ multiplex PCR assay. What TCRdb holds here is the immuneACCESS table cut down to in-frame rearrangements. Part of the clones is not present; checked against another copy, under half of the missing clones reflect an unresolved V gene, and the others are unexplained. The sample includes some 390,000 clones, with over 75% observed a single time. The ten largest clones take up less than 2% of the sample. The material sequenced was peripheral blood. The source is a woman in her thirties or forties with COVID-19, enrolled during active disease.

This clone was detected only once. The V and J genes are TRBV25-1 and TRBJ2-1, with 11 nucleotides matching TRBD2. This CDR3 region has 16 residues. The junction had 7 bases not matched to a gene; V was cut back by 3 bases and J by 6 bases. The germline V gene has CDR1 MGHDK and CDR2 SYGVNS. The CDR3 sequence is CASSDPSGGYGNEQFF. CDR3 bases: TGTGCCAGCAGTGACCCTAGCGGGGGGTATGGCAATGAGCAGTTCTTC.

This rearrangement joins TRBV20-1 to TRBJ2-7, with D uncertain. CDR1 DFQATT and CDR2 SNEGSKA come from the germline V gene (reference sequence). V gave up 3 bases and J gave up 6 bases, with 9 bases separating them. CDR3 length equals 11 residues. For the CDR3, the DNA is TGCAGTGCTAGGCTGTACGGCGAGCAGTACTTC. This translates into CSARLYGEQYF.

This chain links TRBV5-4 with TRBJ2-5; D is possibly TRBD1 (5 bases). Germline CDR1 and CDR2: SGHNT and YYREEE (reference sequence). With 5 bases removed from V and 1 base from J, the gap between germline ends came to 12 bases. This CDR3 is built from 14 residues. The CDR3, as DNA: TGTGCCAGCAGTACCCCAGGGATCCAAGAGACCCAGTACTTC. It yields the protein CASSTPGIQETQYF.

The chain couples TRBV30 to TRBJ1-5; the match to TRBD1 covers 9 bases. The V segment lost 0 bases and the J segment 5 bases; nucleotides outside the gene matches: 2. CDR1 is GTSNPN and CDR2 is SVGIG in the germline V gene (reference sequence). This CDR3 region has 14 residues. Here the CDR3 reads CAWSVGQGHQPQHF. In DNA, the CDR3 is TGTGCCTGGAGTGTGGGACAGGGACATCAGCCCCAGCATTTT.

This sequence joins TRBV27 and TRBJ1-3, with D possibly being TRBD1 (5 bases). V shed 6 bases and J shed 0 bases, with 18 bases lying between them. CDR1 and CDR2 (germline): MNHEY, SMNVEV (reference sequence). The CDR3 is 17 amino acids. The CDR3 spells CASRGNRGSVSGNTIYF. Written as DNA, the CDR3 is TGTGCCAGCAGGGGGAATAGGGGCAGTGTCTCTGGAAACACCATATATTTT.

Turning to this clone: The sample contains more than one DNA sequence encoding this CDR3. The chain combines TRBV18 with TRBJ2-5, with D uncertain. V dropped 2 bases and J dropped 1 base, with 5 bases sitting between them. In germline, CDR1 is KGHSH, CDR2 LQKENI. The CDR3 is 13 residues long. The CDR3 here is CASSPGPQETQYF. The CDR3 DNA is TGTGCCAGCTCACCAGGGCCCCAAGAGACCCAGTACTTC.

This chain connects TRBV7-9 to TRBJ1-5; 7 bases align to TRBD1. CDR1 is SEHNR, CDR2 FQNEAQ, per germline (reference sequence). CDR3 length: 14 amino acids. Trimming at V came to 5 bases and at J to 4 bases, leaving 5 bases not matched to a gene. In DNA form, the CDR3 reads TGTGCCAGCAGCCGACAGGGAACAAATCAGCCCCAGCATTTT. This encodes CASSRQGTNQPQHF.

The chain is built from TRBV3-1 (or the pseudogene TRBV3-2) and TRBJ1-1, with D perhaps matching TRBD1 (5 bases). Looked up from germline, CDR1 is LGHDT and CDR2 is YNNKEL (reference sequence). This CDR3 contains 12 residues. The V and J ends lost 5 bases and 11 bases respectively, with 15 bases between them. CDR3 coding DNA: TGTGCCAGCAGCTCGGGCCCGCGGGGGGCTTTCTTT. Its protein product is CASSSGPRGAFF.

The chain is built from TRBV15 and TRBJ1-6; D gene unclear. The germline V gene encodes CDR1 LNHNV and CDR2 YYDKDF (reference sequence). The CDR3 extends over 17 amino acids. V was cut by 9 bases and J by 9 bases, with 27 bases left in between. DNA of the CDR3: TGTGCCACTGGGCCCCGAGTTATGTCCTTAGGTGGTTCACCCCTCCACTTT. Translating it yields CATGPRVMSLGGSPLHF. The entire variable domain, with the rest obtained from reference TRBV15 and TRBJ1-6, is as follows: DAMVIQNPRYQVTQFGKPVTLSCSQTLNHNVMYWYQQKSSQAPKLLFHYYDKDFNNEADTPDNFQSRRPNTSFCFLDIRSPGLGDTAMYLCATGPRVMSLGGSPLHFGNGTRLTVT.

The chain carries TRBV27 and TRBJ1-1; TRBD1 is a possible D gene (5 bases). CDR1 is MNHEY, CDR2 SMNVEV, per germline (reference sequence). CDR3 length: 15 amino acids. The V end was cut by 2 bases, the J end by 0 bases, with 10 bases between. The CDR3 sequence: CASSLGARMNTEAFF. Written as DNA, the CDR3 is TGTGCCAGCAGTTTAGGGGCCAGGATGAACACTGAAGCTTTCTTT.

Worth noting for this clone: The same CDR3 arises from other DNA sequences in this sample as well. The rearrangement links TRBV18 to TRBJ1-4; perhaps TRBD1 as D (6 bases). The length of the CDR3 is 14 residues. Germline CDR1 is KGHSH and CDR2 is LQKENI. Trimming stripped 3 bases from V and 6 bases from J, with 11 bases between. CDR3 in DNA: TGTGCCAGCTCACCTCAGGCAGGGGATGAAAAACTGTTTTTT. Its protein product is CASSPQAGDEKLFF.

As concerns this clone: Other DNA sequences in the sample encode the same CDR3. The chain uses TRBV19 and TRBJ2-7; D is possibly TRBD2 (5 bases). V lost 3 bases to trimming and J lost 7 bases, with 10 bases between them. The CDR3 length is 12 residues. CDR1 is LNHDA, CDR2 SQIVND, per germline (reference sequence). The CDR3 DNA reads TGTGCCAGTAGTATCGTGACGGGAGAGCAGTACTTC. It translates to CASSIVTGEQYF.

The genes are TRBV6-5 and TRBJ1-5; D call uncertain. Trimming removed 6 bases from V and 11 bases from J, with 17 bases in between. CDR3 length: 13 amino acids. Per the germline V gene, CDR1 is MNHEY and CDR2 is SVGAGI. CDR3 sequence (DNA): TGTGCCAGCAGGGTAGGGAGGGTCGTGACCCAGCATTTT. It specifies CASRVGRVVTQHF.

The chain employs TRBV7-2 and TRBJ2-3; 9 bases are shared with TRBD2. This CDR3 has 16 amino acids. The ends lost 4 bases at V and 3 bases at J; junction bases unmatched: 8. Germline V gene data show CDR1 as SGHTA and CDR2 as FQGNSA. The CDR3 DNA reads TGTGCCAGCAGCTCCCCGCGGGGGGGATGGACAGATACGCAGTATTTT. Its translation is CASSSPRGGWTDTQYF.

This chain joins TRBV6-5 and TRBJ1-1; 7 bases map to TRBD1. The CDR3 consists of 14 residues. V shed 0 bases, J shed 8 bases, and the junction held 6 bases outside the gene matches. CDR1 and CDR2 from the germline V gene are MNHEY and SVGAGI. CDR3: CASSYSKGQIEAFF. The CDR3 DNA follows: TGTGCCAGCAGTTACTCGAAGGGACAGATCGAAGCTTTCTTT.

CDR3 loop: CATSRDLGGLNYGYTF. As DNA, the CDR3 is TGTGCCACCAGCAGAGATCTGGGCGGACTTAACTATGGCTACACCTTC. This sequence joins TRBV15 and TRBJ1-2; D is unclear. CDR3 length: 16 amino acids. Germline CDR1 and CDR2: LNHNV and YYDKDF (reference sequence). V lost 0 bases and J lost 1, with 12 bases in between.

The rearrangement links TRBV6-5 to TRBJ2-7; 10 bases agree with TRBD2. The germline V gene has CDR1 MNHEY and CDR2 SVGAGI. V gave up 2 bases and J gave up 4 bases; unmatched junction bases: 5. The CDR3 runs 15 residues. Here the CDR3 reads CASSYPGTSVYEQYF. CDR3 coding DNA: TGTGCCAGCAGTTACCCCGGGACTAGCGTGTACGAGCAGTACTTC.

This chain joins TRBV19 and TRBJ2-5; 10 nucleotides match TRBD1. The CDR3 totals 13 residues. Unmatched junction bases numbered 0, after V lost 4 bases and J lost 4 bases. The germline V gene encodes CDR1 LNHDA and CDR2 SQIVND (reference sequence). The chain's CDR3 is CASSRDRGETQYF. The CDR3 bases are TGTGCCAGTAGTAGGGACAGGGGAGAGACCCAGTACTTC. The variable domain in full, with the rest retrieved from reference TRBV19 and TRBJ2-5, is DGGITQSPKYLFRKEGQNVTLSCEQNLNHDAMYWYRQDPGQGLRLIYYSQIVNDFQKGDIAEGYSVSREKKESFPLTVTSAQKNPTAFYLCASSRDRGETQYFGPGTRLLVL.

This sequence joins TRBV10-2 and TRBJ2-1; TRBD2 might be the D (6 bases). The germline CDR1 and CDR2 sequences are WSHSY and SAAADI. The CDR3 is made up of 14 amino acids. Trimming left V 4 bases short and J 5 bases short, with 12 bases between. The CDR3 region is CASSGLTSNNEQFF. DNA for the CDR3: TGCGCCAGCAGTGGGCTAACTAGCAACAATGAGCAGTTCTTC.

This chain uses TRBV5-1 with TRBJ1-1; D may be TRBD1 (5 bases). This CDR3 is built from 15 residues. V was clipped by 4 bases and J by 3 bases, with 16 bases between them. Germline CDR1 reads SGHRS; CDR2 reads YFSETQ. The CDR3 DNA sequence: TGCGCCAGCAGCCTACTCCGGCAGGGTGACACTGAAGCTTTCTTT. This encodes CASSLLRQGDTEAFF.

This chain links TRBV6-6 with TRBJ1-2; 9 positions match TRBD1. The germline CDR1 and CDR2 sequences are MNHNY and SVGAGI (reference sequence). The CDR3 consists of 14 residues. The ends lost 4 bases at V and 6 bases at J; junction bases unmatched: 6. CDR3 sequence (DNA): TGTGCCAGCAGTTTCACAGGGGGCGCGAATGGCTACACCTTC. This translates into CASSFTGGANGYTF.

The chain combines TRBV5-1 with TRBJ1-2; 7 bases line up with TRBD1. The CDR3 has 14 amino acids. Trimming removed 4 bases from V and 5 bases from J; junction bases left unmatched: 8. Looked up from germline, CDR1 is SGHRS and CDR2 is YFSETQ. The CDR3 protein is CASSLLTGLYGYTF. The CDR3 nucleotides are TGCGCCAGCAGCCTCTTGACAGGGTTGTATGGCTACACCTTC.

This clone was detected only once. The sample holds other DNA sequences that translate to the same CDR3. This chain connects TRBV12-3 or TRBV12-4 to TRBJ2-5; no clear D gene. The V end was cut by 2 bases, the J end by 4 bases, with 2 bases between. The CDR3 length is 11 residues. Here the CDR3 reads CASSLRETQYF. As DNA, the CDR3 is TGTGCCAGCAGTTTACGAGAGACCCAGTACTTC.

The chain recombines TRBV7-2 with TRBJ2-7, with 8 positions matching TRBD1. V was pared by 2 bases and J by 0 bases, with 12 bases of the junction left unmatched. CDR3 length equals 18 residues. Looked up from germline, CDR1 is SGHTA and CDR2 is FQGNSA. The DNA of the CDR3 is TGTGCCAGCAGCTTAAACCCGGTTGGGACAGGCTTCTCCTACGAGCAGTACTTC. It encodes CASSLNPVGTGFSYEQYF.

The rearrangement uses TRBV7-2 and TRBJ2-7; tentatively, D is TRBD1 (5 bases). The CDR3 consists of 19 residues. Trimming pared 5 bases from V and 2 bases from J, leaving 28 bases between. Germline-derived CDR1 and CDR2 are SGHTA and FQGNSA. CDR3 amino acids: CASSPPWTLGHGLPYEQYF. CDR3 nucleotide sequence: TGTGCCAGCAGCCCCCCTTGGACCCTGGGGCACGGGCTTCCCTACGAGCAGTACTTC.

The genes are TRBV28 and TRBJ2-3; D may be TRBD1 (6 bases). Germline CDR1 and CDR2: MDHEN and SYDVKM. The CDR3 has 13 amino acids. Trimming cost V 8 bases and J 1 base, with 10 bases left between them. CDR3 protein: CASWDTRTDTQYF. CDR3 nucleotide sequence: TGTGCCAGCTGGGACACCCGCACAGATACGCAGTATTTT.

The chain joins TRBV7-2 to TRBJ1-1; maybe TRBD1 (5 bases). Germline V gene data show CDR1 as SGHTA and CDR2 as FQGNSA. V lost 7 bases and J lost 0, with 15 bases in between. CDR3 size: 15 residues. Here the CDR3 DNA reads TGTGCCAGCACCCCTGGGGCAGGTATGAACACTGAAGCTTTCTTT. This codes for CASTPGAGMNTEAFF.

The chain joins TRBV15 to TRBJ2-2, with 9 bases that match TRBD2. CDR1 is LNHNV, CDR2 YYDKDF, per germline (reference sequence). This CDR3 comprises 14 residues. The trim removed 7 bases at V and 8 bases at J, leaving 8 bases unmatched. This chain's CDR3 is CATNLGLAGGELFF. The CDR3, as DNA: TGTGCCACCAACCTGGGGCTAGCGGGAGGGGAGCTGTTTTTT.

The rearrangement joins TRBV4-3 to TRBJ2-7, with a weak D call TRBD1 (7 bases). Germline CDR1 is LGHNA and CDR2 is YSLEER. V was pared by 0 bases and J by 2 bases, with 8 bases between. CDR3 size: 14 residues. In nucleotides, the CDR3 is TGCGCCAGCAGCCAAGACAGGGGGGCCTACGAGCAGTACTTC. Translated, it gives CASSQDRGAYEQYF.